This TCR beta chain was recorded in a study of cytomegalovirus exposure and HLA in healthy donors. Study-wide results and caveats: The only immune exposure information that was available was CMV serostatus. Highly shared variants forming one cluster were likely a sequencing artifact.

The CDR3 is made up of 12 amino acids. Germline lookup yields CDR1 MNHEY and CDR2 SVGAGI. The V end was cut by 3 bases, the J end by 1 base, with 3 bases between. Researchers ran the PCR with 60 Vbeta and 13 Jbeta primers. Profiling relied on immunoSEQ multiplex PCR, and the TCRdb table lists in-frame clones only, not all of them. The sample has under 200,000 clones, roughly 80% seen once. It was healthy bone marrow donors who served as donors. Comment on this clone: Its specificity is not known.

Sequencing used PBMCs. The receptor comes from a woman under 30 in good health and CMV-seronegative. V and J are TRBV6-5 and TRBJ1-1; D is unresolved. CDR3 in DNA: TGTGCCAGCAGTTATAGGAACACTGAAGCTTTCTTT. This encodes CASSYRNTEAFF.